This T cell receptor beta chain was sequenced during a study of regulatory T cells in long-lasting Graves disease. Across the whole study: Graves' patients (newly diagnosed) had been on antithyroid drugs under 3 months. Findings and limits, study-wide: TRBV28, TRBJ1-2 and TRBJ2-5 emerged as the favored segments in persistent disease.

Trimming left V 3 bases short and J 0 bases short, with 18 bases between. The CDR3 extends over 17 amino acids. Per germline, CDR1 DFQATT and CDR2 SNEGSKA (reference sequence). At least ten counts were recorded for this clonotype. Antigen: not known. Through Arm-PCR of CDR3 regions and iRepertoire HTBI primers, TCR beta libraries were built. MiXCR was run by TCRdb on the multiplex PCR reads, yielding one entry per CDR3 protein. Of about 440,000 distinct CDR3 sequences in the sample, 15% were seen once. Time point indicated: newly diagnosed GD, antithyroid drugs for less than 3 months. Following extraction of RNA from PBMCs, that RNA was used to make the TCR library. Patient provenance is recorded as an endocrinology department in Xi'an, China. This sample also belongs to another study, concerning T cells in Graves' hyperthyroidism and ophthalmopathy. That investigation notes: Blood held most thyroid clonotypes expanded above 0.001 frequency.

The specimen comprised peripheral blood mononuclear cells (PBMCs), sampled at new diagnosis, from a patient treated with antithyroid drugs. The source of this sequence is a woman in her 30s with Graves disease. This sequence joins TRBV20-1 and TRBJ2-1; TRBD2 might be the D (6 bases). CDR3 sequence reads: CSASILGFGSSYNEQFF. CDR3 DNA sequence: TGCAGTGCTAGCATCCTCGGATTCGGGAGCTCCTACAATGAGCAGTTCTTC.